These T cell receptor beta chains were read from a single sample in a study of CD8+ T cells in alopecia areata. Using immunoSEQ multiplex PCR, the repertoire was profiled, and TCRdb retains in-frame clones only, with some absent. The sample contains approximately 150,000 clones, approximately 90% of which appear only once. The material was CD8+ T cells sorted from blood, obtained at week 4, from a patient treated with tofacitinib. The receptors were sampled from a human donor with alopecia areata. CDR3s include the opening cysteine and the closing phenylalanine or tryptophan. The order of the fields is J gene, D gene, clone size, V gene, CDR3 protein, CDR3 DNA. D genes are given only for firm matches. Part of the rows lack a size; the others show once, few, many or a class for expanded clones.

J gene: TRBJ1-2
D gene: TRBD1
clone size: .
V gene: TRBV29-1
CDR3 protein: CSVEARQGSVNYGYTF
CDR3 DNA: TGCAGCGTTGAGGCCAGACAGGGCTCCGTGAACTATGGCTACACCTTC

J gene: TRBJ2-2
D gene: .
clone size: .
V gene: TRBV2
CDR3 protein: CASLIRGANTGELFF
CDR3 DNA: TGTGCCAGCCTAATCAGGGGGGCTAACACCGGGGAGCTGTTTTTT

J gene: TRBJ1-2
D gene: TRBD1
clone size: .
V gene: TRBV12-5
CDR3 protein: CASGPTRQGPNYGYTF
CDR3 DNA: TGTGCTAGTGGTCCGACGAGACAGGGCCCTAACTATGGCTACACCTTC

J gene: TRBJ1-1
D gene: TRBD1
clone size: .
V gene: TRBV5-6
CDR3 protein: CASSAGQMNTEAFF
CDR3 DNA: TGTGCCAGCAGCGCGGGACAGATGAACACTGAAGCTTTCTTT

J gene: TRBJ2-2
D gene: TRBD1
clone size: .
V gene: TRBV29-1
CDR3 protein: CSVDRGLGGELFF
CDR3 DNA: TGCAGCGTTGACAGGGGGCTCGGCGGGGAGCTGTTTTTT

J gene: TRBJ2-1
D gene: .
clone size: .
V gene: TRBV27
CDR3 protein: CASSLSAGGNEQFF
CDR3 DNA: TGTGCCAGCAGTTTATCTGCTGGGGGCAATGAGCAGTTCTTC

J gene: TRBJ2-7
D gene: .
clone size: .
V gene: TRBV23-1
CDR3 protein: CASWNRITYEQYF
CDR3 DNA: TGCGCCAGCTGGAACAGGATTACCTACGAGCAGTACTTC

J gene: TRBJ2-4
D gene: .
clone size: once
V gene: TRBV13
CDR3 protein: CASSKQTGNIQYF
CDR3 DNA: TGTGCCAGCAGCAAACAAACGGGAAACATTCAGTACTTC

J gene: TRBJ1-1
D gene: .
clone size: .
V gene: TRBV30
CDR3 protein: CAWIGINGGSEAFF
CDR3 DNA: TGTGCCTGGATTGGAATAAATGGAGGTTCTGAAGCTTTCTTT

J gene: TRBJ2-7
D gene: .
clone size: few
V gene: TRBV9
CDR3 protein: CASSVDLSYEQYF
CDR3 DNA: TGTGCCAGCAGCGTAGACCTCAGTTACGAGCAGTACTTC

J gene: TRBJ2-1
D gene: .
clone size: .
V gene: TRBV10-3
CDR3 protein: CAISVGGNRGEQFF
CDR3 DNA: TGTGCCATCAGTGTGGGCGGTAACCGGGGGGAGCAGTTCTTC

J gene: TRBJ2-1
D gene: TRBD2
clone size: medium-sized
V gene: TRBV10-2
CDR3 protein: CASSEGTSEDEQFF
CDR3 DNA: TGCGCCAGCAGTGAGGGGACTAGCGAGGATGAGCAGTTCTTC

J gene: TRBJ2-7
D gene: .
clone size: .
V gene: TRBV13
CDR3 protein: CASSQGSYEQYF
CDR3 DNA: TGTGCCAGCAGTCAGGGTTCCTACGAGCAGTACTTC

J gene: TRBJ2-7
D gene: .
clone size: .
V gene: TRBV29-1
CDR3 protein: CSVDRKNLYGVYEQYF
CDR3 DNA: TGCAGCGTTGATAGGAAGAACCTATATGGGGTCTACGAGCAGTACTTC

J gene: TRBJ1-1
D gene: TRBD1
clone size: .
V gene: TRBV4-2
CDR3 protein: CASSHQTGVTEAFF
CDR3 DNA: TGTGCCAGCAGCCACCAGACAGGGGTCACTGAAGCTTTCTTT

J gene: TRBJ2-5
D gene: TRBD1
clone size: .
V gene: TRBV5-1
CDR3 protein: CASTLGQGPQETQYF
CDR3 DNA: TGCGCCAGCACCTTAGGACAGGGGCCTCAAGAGACCCAGTACTTC

J gene: TRBJ2-7
D gene: TRBD2
clone size: .
V gene: TRBV15
CDR3 protein: CATQGTSGLYEQYF
CDR3 DNA: TGTGCCACCCAAGGGACTAGCGGTCTCTACGAGCAGTACTTC

J gene: TRBJ2-2
D gene: TRBD1
clone size: .
V gene: TRBV19
CDR3 protein: CASSIERGQGITTGELFF
CDR3 DNA: TGTGCCAGTAGTATAGAACGGGGACAGGGAATTACCACCGGGGAGCTGTTTTTT

J gene: TRBJ2-3
D gene: .
clone size: .
V gene: TRBV7-3
CDR3 protein: CASSLSGYTDTQYF
CDR3 DNA: TGTGCCAGCAGCCTTAGCGGTTACACAGATACGCAGTATTTT

J gene: TRBJ1-1
D gene: TRBD1
clone size: .
V gene: TRBV29-1
CDR3 protein: CSVVNRGTEAFF
CDR3 DNA: TGCAGCGTTGTCAACAGGGGGACTGAAGCTTTCTTT

J gene: TRBJ2-7
D gene: TRBD1
clone size: .
V gene: TRBV7-9
CDR3 protein: CASRSRQGGNEQYF
CDR3 DNA: TGTGCCAGCAGAAGCCGACAGGGTGGAAACGAGCAGTACTTC

J gene: TRBJ2-3
D gene: TRBD2
clone size: once
V gene: TRBV5-4
CDR3 protein: CASSPLGTSKPDTQYF
CDR3 DNA: TGTGCCAGCAGCCCCCTCGGGACTAGCAAGCCAGATACGCAGTATTTT

J gene: TRBJ2-1
D gene: .
clone size: .
V gene: TRBV29-1
CDR3 protein: CSVSEDEQFF
CDR3 DNA: TGCAGCGTATCTGAGGATGAGCAGTTCTTC

J gene: TRBJ2-7
D gene: .
clone size: .
V gene: TRBV9
CDR3 protein: CASSVGSSYEQYF
CDR3 DNA: TGTGCCAGCAGCGTTGGGAGCTCCTACGAGCAGTACTTC

J gene: TRBJ2-7
D gene: .
clone size: .
V gene: TRBV6-1
CDR3 protein: CASSERRTRTDYEQYF
CDR3 DNA: TGTGCCAGCAGTGAAAGGAGGACGAGAACCGACTACGAGCAGTACTTC

J gene: TRBJ2-1
D gene: .
clone size: .
V gene: TRBV5-4
CDR3 protein: CASSSSDSYNEQFF
CDR3 DNA: TGTGCCAGCAGCTCATCGGACAGTTACAATGAGCAGTTCTTC

J gene: TRBJ2-7
D gene: .
clone size: .
V gene: TRBV19
CDR3 protein: CASSVTGWDEQYF
CDR3 DNA: TGTGCCAGTAGTGTCACAGGTTGGGACGAGCAGTACTTC

J gene: TRBJ2-5
D gene: .
clone size: .
V gene: TRBV4-1
CDR3 protein: CASSQDLTTGPQETQYF
CDR3 DNA: TGCGCCAGCAGCCAAGATCTGACGACAGGACCCCAAGAGACCCAGTACTTC

J gene: TRBJ2-7
D gene: TRBD2
clone size: .
V gene: TRBV7-9
CDR3 protein: CASSSPRLAGGEQYF
CDR3 DNA: TGTGCCAGCAGCTCGCCCCGACTAGCGGGAGGCGAGCAGTACTTC

J gene: TRBJ2-7
D gene: .
clone size: .
V gene: TRBV6-5
CDR3 protein: CASRRKTGFYEQYF
CDR3 DNA: TGTGCCAGCAGACGTAAGACAGGCTTCTACGAGCAGTACTTC

J gene: TRBJ2-2
D gene: .
clone size: .
V gene: TRBV6-5
CDR3 protein: CASSYSGPLTGELFF
CDR3 DNA: TGTGCCAGCAGTTACTCGGGCCCTTTAACCGGGGAGCTGTTTTTT

J gene: TRBJ2-3
D gene: TRBD2
clone size: .
V gene: TRBV6-5
CDR3 protein: CASSVAGDTQYF
CDR3 DNA: TGTGCCAGCAGTGTAGCGGGAGATACGCAGTATTTT

J gene: TRBJ2-7
D gene: TRBD2
clone size: .
V gene: TRBV27
CDR3 protein: CASSLTGGRYEQYF
CDR3 DNA: TGTGCCAGCAGTTTAACGGGAGGCCGCTACGAGCAGTACTTC

J gene: TRBJ2-3
D gene: TRBD2
clone size: .
V gene: TRBV27
CDR3 protein: CASSLRRGVSTDTQYF
CDR3 DNA: TGTGCCAGCAGTTTAAGGCGGGGGGTTAGCACAGATACGCAGTATTTT

J gene: TRBJ1-2
D gene: .
clone size: few
V gene: TRBV13
CDR3 protein: CASSTKGQGIFYGYTF
CDR3 DNA: TGTGCCAGCAGCACGAAGGGCCAGGGGATTTTCTATGGCTACACCTTC

J gene: TRBJ2-7
D gene: TRBD2
clone size: .
V gene: TRBV27
CDR3 protein: CASSLGASGTYEQYF
CDR3 DNA: TGTGCCAGCAGTTTAGGGGCTAGCGGAACCTACGAGCAGTACTTC

J gene: TRBJ2-5
D gene: TRBD2
clone size: .
V gene: TRBV11-2
CDR3 protein: CASSSTGGGETQYF
CDR3 DNA: TGTGCCAGCAGCTCTACGGGAGGGGGGGAGACCCAGTACTTC

J gene: TRBJ2-5
D gene: .
clone size: .
V gene: TRBV23-1
CDR3 protein: CASSRVVESGSYVGETQYF
CDR3 DNA: TGCGCCAGCAGTCGTGTTGTTGAGTCGGGGAGTTATGTTGGAGAGACCCAGTACTTC

J gene: TRBJ2-7
D gene: .
clone size: .
V gene: TRBV6-5
CDR3 protein: CASSYEAAYEQYF
CDR3 DNA: TGTGCCAGCAGTTACGAGGCAGCCTACGAGCAGTACTTC

J gene: TRBJ2-7
D gene: TRBD1
clone size: .
V gene: TRBV27
CDR3 protein: CASSFTGTGFDEQYF
CDR3 DNA: TGTGCCAGCAGTTTCACCGGGACAGGGTTCGACGAGCAGTACTTC

J gene: TRBJ1-5
D gene: TRBD1
clone size: .
V gene: TRBV19
CDR3 protein: CASSIQGDQPQHF
CDR3 DNA: TGTGCCAGTAGTATTCAGGGGGATCAGCCCCAGCATTTT

J gene: TRBJ2-7
D gene: .
clone size: .
V gene: TRBV29-1
CDR3 protein: CSVTDPLVPYEQYF
CDR3 DNA: TGCAGCGTCACCGACCCCCTAGTCCCCTACGAGCAGTACTTC

J gene: TRBJ1-1
D gene: .
clone size: .
V gene: TRBV29-1
CDR3 protein: CSVEDGNGNTEAFF
CDR3 DNA: TGCAGCGTTGAAGATGGGAACGGAAACACTGAAGCTTTCTTT

J gene: TRBJ2-1
D gene: TRBD2
clone size: .
V gene: TRBV10-3
CDR3 protein: CAISEGTSGSYNEQFF
CDR3 DNA: TGTGCCATCAGTGAGGGGACTAGCGGCTCCTACAATGAGCAGTTCTTC

J gene: TRBJ1-1
D gene: .
clone size: .
V gene: TRBV5-4
CDR3 protein: CASSLTTEAFF
CDR3 DNA: TGTGCCAGCAGCTTAACAACTGAAGCTTTCTTT

J gene: TRBJ2-7
D gene: TRBD1
clone size: .
V gene: TRBV4-1
CDR3 protein: CASSQVRDRGGEQYF
CDR3 DNA: TGCGCCAGCAGCCAAGTACGGGACAGGGGAGGAGAGCAGTACTTC

J gene: TRBJ2-1
D gene: TRBD2
clone size: .
V gene: TRBV10-3
CDR3 protein: CAISEFRAGGDYNEQFF
CDR3 DNA: TGTGCCATCAGTGAATTTAGAGCGGGGGGGGATTACAATGAGCAGTTCTTC

J gene: TRBJ2-7
D gene: TRBD2
clone size: .
V gene: TRBV27
CDR3 protein: CASSLRSSGRPHEQYF
CDR3 DNA: TGTGCCAGCAGTTTACGGAGTAGCGGGAGGCCCCACGAGCAGTACTTC

J gene: TRBJ2-3
D gene: .
clone size: once
V gene: TRBV15
CDR3 protein: CATSRGWGTDTQYF
CDR3 DNA: TGTGCCACCAGCAGAGGGTGGGGCACAGATACGCAGTATTTT

J gene: TRBJ2-5
D gene: TRBD2
clone size: .
V gene: TRBV4-1
CDR3 protein: CASSTRLAGETQYF
CDR3 DNA: TGCGCCAGCAGCACCCGACTAGCGGGGGAGACCCAGTACTTC

J gene: TRBJ2-2
D gene: .
clone size: .
V gene: TRBV12-5
CDR3 protein: CASGPGGADTGELFF
CDR3 DNA: TGTGCTAGTGGCCCTGGGGGGGCAGATACCGGGGAGCTGTTTTTT

J gene: TRBJ2-3
D gene: .
clone size: .
V gene: TRBV5-1
CDR3 protein: CASSLSGTDTQYF
CDR3 DNA: TGCGCCAGCAGCTTGAGCGGCACAGATACGCAGTATTTT

J gene: TRBJ2-7
D gene: TRBD1
clone size: .
V gene: TRBV27
CDR3 protein: CASSLAGGKDEQYF
CDR3 DNA: TGTGCCAGCAGTTTAGCAGGGGGCAAGGACGAGCAGTACTTC